This TCR beta chain was found in a study of T cells in localized non-small cell lung cancer. Study observations and caveats: Because sequencing included only one region (of the tumor), heterogeneity remains possible. Adjacent lung was found to contain a median roughly 58 of the top 100 tumor clones.

Assay: immunoSEQ multiplex PCR; the TCRdb copy retains only in-frame clones and omits some. This table has fewer than 100,000 clones, over 75% appearing once. The CDR3 has 11 amino acids. V shed 3 bases and J 10 bases; nucleotides not matched to a gene: 3. Germline V gene data show CDR1 as SGHDT and CDR2 as YYEEEE. In this sample, this clone turned up a few times. Its target is unknown. Sequences were derived from peripheral blood, sampled before any cancer treatment. The genes are TRBV5-6 and TRBJ1-1; 7 bases are a match to TRBD1. The sequence derives from a female donor aged 60 or older with stage I lung adenocarcinoma. CDR3 amino acids: CASSSTGVAFF. CDR3 sequence (DNA): TGTGCCAGCAGCTCCACAGGGGTAGCTTTCTTT.